These T cell receptor beta chains were read from a single sample in a study of cytomegalovirus exposure and HLA in healthy donors. The repertoire was sequenced with immunoSEQ multiplex PCR; TCRdb's copy has only in-frame clones and lacks some. The table has 90,000 or so clones, over 65% seen once; the top ten hold approximately 3.9%. The sequenced sample was PBMCs. The receptors originated from a middle-aged man in good health and CMV-seronegative. Each CDR3 is given with its conserved first and last residue. Fields, in order: V gene, J gene, clone size, D gene, CDR3 length, CDR3 DNA, CDR3 protein. The D gene is left open where the match is weak. Clone size is stated in some rows and not others, as once, few, many or a class when expanded.

TRBV7-8	TRBJ2-5	once	NA	13	TGTGCCAGCAGTCCAGATCCACAAGAGACCCAGTACTTC	CASSPDPQETQYF
TRBV9	TRBJ1-3	few	NA	15	TGTGCCAGCAGCGTAGACGCCCGCCAGGGAAACACCATATATTTT	CASSVDARQGNTIYF
TRBV27	TRBJ2-2	NA	NA	19	TGTGCCAGCCGTCCTACCCAGGTTCGGACACCCCAGAACACCGGGGAGCTGTTTTTT	CASRPTQVRTPQNTGELFF
TRBV18	TRBJ1-1	NA	NA	14	TGTGCCAGCTCACTCGGCGGGGGGAACACTGAAGCTTTCTTT	CASSLGGGNTEAFF
TRBV7-8	TRBJ2-1	NA	NA	14	TGTGCCAGCAGCTTAGCGCGGGCCTACAATGAGCAGTTCTTC	CASSLARAYNEQFF
TRBV30	TRBJ2-1	NA	TRBD1	15	TGTGCCTGGACTGGAGGGACAGGGGGTTACAATGAGCAGTTCTTC	CAWTGGTGGYNEQFF
TRBV5-1	TRBJ2-3	NA	TRBD2	14	TGCGCCAGCAGGAGCGGGACTAGCACAGATACGCAGTATTTT	CASRSGTSTDTQYF
TRBV6-5	TRBJ2-7	NA	TRBD1	13	TGTGCCAGCAGTCCAGGGGGCATCTACGAGCAGTACTTC	CASSPGGIYEQYF
TRBV27	TRBJ2-6	NA	NA	14	TGTGCCAGCAGTTTATCTACTGGGGCCAACGTCCTGACTTTC	CASSLSTGANVLTF
TRBV19	TRBJ1-1	NA	NA	14	TGTGCCAGTAGTATAGGGCCGGGGAACACTGAAGCTTTCTTT	CASSIGPGNTEAFF
TRBV21-1	TRBJ2-5	NA	NA	15	TGTGCCAGCAGCAAAGGGCGCGGAATTGGGGAGACCCAGTACTTC	CASSKGRGIGETQYF
TRBV4-2	TRBJ2-5	NA	TRBD2	18	TGTGCCAGCAGCCAAAAACCTATTAGCGGGGTGGGGCAAGAGACCCAGTACTTC	CASSQKPISGVGQETQYF
TRBV10-3	TRBJ2-7	NA	TRBD1	15	TGTGCCATCAGTGAACCTGGACAGGGGGCCTACGAGCAGTACTTC	CAISEPGQGAYEQYF
TRBV2	TRBJ1-2	NA	TRBD1	16	TGTGCCAGCAGAGACCAATGGACAGGTTCTAACTATGGCTACACCTTC	CASRDQWTGSNYGYTF
TRBV4-2	TRBJ2-5	NA	NA	14	TGTGCCAGCAGCCAAGGCGGGCTCCAAGAGACCCAGTACTTC	CASSQGGLQETQYF
TRBV5-8	TRBJ2-7	NA	NA	13	TGTGCCAGCAGCTTCTTACAGGGCTACGAGCAGTACTTC	CASSFLQGYEQYF
TRBV19	TRBJ1-3	NA	TRBD1	20	TGTGCCAGAATGGACAGGGACCTCTCTAGTTACCATATATACCGAAACACCATATATTTT	CARMDRDLSSYHIYRNTIYF
TRBV6-1	TRBJ2-7	NA	NA	11	TGTGCCAGCGGACAGTCCTACGAGCAGTACTTC	CASGQSYEQYF
TRBV15	TRBJ1-3	NA	NA	19	TGTGCCACCAGCAGAGATCTTAGATCTACGGGAATTACTGGAAACACCATATATTTT	CATSRDLRSTGITGNTIYF
TRBV5-4	TRBJ2-7	NA	TRBD1	16	TGTGCCAGCAGCACCCGTACGACAGGGGATATTGCCGAGCAGTACTTC	CASSTRTTGDIAEQYF
TRBV5-1	TRBJ2-2	NA	NA	16	TGCGCCAGCAGCTTAGACGACAGGGACTACACCGGGGAGCTGTTTTTT	CASSLDDRDYTGELFF
TRBV15	TRBJ2-1	NA	NA	15	TGTGCCACCAGCAGAACTAGCAGCTCCTACAATGAGCAGTTCTTC	CATSRTSSSYNEQFF
TRBV5-1	TRBJ2-5	NA	TRBD1	15	TGCGCCAGCAGCACCTGGGGACAGGGGCAAGAGACCCAGTACTTC	CASSTWGQGQETQYF
TRBV7-9	TRBJ1-1	NA	TRBD1	14	TGTGCCAGCAGCTTAGAGGTGTCAGGGGGTCCGGCTTTCTTT	CASSLEVSGGPAFF
TRBV30	TRBJ1-1	NA	TRBD1	15	TGTGCCTGGCAGACAGGGCAAGTCATGAACACTGAAGCTTTCTTT	CAWQTGQVMNTEAFF
TRBV11-2	TRBJ2-3	once	NA	16	TGTGCCAGCAGCTCACCGACAGTGGTTGGGACAGATACGCAGTATTTT	CASSSPTVVGTDTQYF
TRBV19	TRBJ2-2	few	TRBD1	15	TGTGCCAGTGAAAAGGGACAGGGGAGCACCGGGGAGCTGTTTTTT	CASEKGQGSTGELFF
TRBV28	TRBJ1-1	NA	NA	16	TGTGCCAGCACCGACTCTCTCGGGACTATGAACACTGAAGCTTTCTTT	CASTDSLGTMNTEAFF
TRBV6-5	TRBJ2-7	once	TRBD2	15	TGTGCCAGCAGTTACGCGGGACTAGCGGGAGGTGAGCAGTACTTC	CASSYAGLAGGEQYF
TRBV5-1	TRBJ2-2	NA	TRBD1	15	TGCGCCAGCAGCCCTCGGACAGGCGGCACCGGGGAGCTGTTTTTT	CASSPRTGGTGELFF